This T cell receptor beta chain originates from a study of blood T cell repertoires in COVID-19. At the level of the study: PBMCs, B-cell-depleted T cells, or T cells were the source of the cDNA or gDNA that made up the material.

Original data processing: Reference gene primers were amplified, and this amplification served to estimate nucleated cell counts. Sequencing was performed with immunoSEQ multiplex PCR; in TCRdb, only in-frame clones are kept and a portion is missing. That table furnishes V, J and clone size, whereas the DNA furnished D and trimming. Here the sample spans tens of thousands of clones, around 79% being singletons. The V end lost 9 bases, the J end lost 0 bases, and 6 bases lay between the germline ends. Germline V gene sequence: CDR1 MRHNA, CDR2 SNTAGT. The CDR3 spans 13 residues. This receptor was taken from a man aged 50-60 years with active or convalescent COVID-19. Input material: peripheral blood. The rearrangement joins TRBV6-4 to TRBJ2-6, with D unresolved. DNA of the CDR3: TGTGCCAGTCGCGGCTCTGGGGCCAACGTCCTGACTTTC. This encodes CASRGSGANVLTF.